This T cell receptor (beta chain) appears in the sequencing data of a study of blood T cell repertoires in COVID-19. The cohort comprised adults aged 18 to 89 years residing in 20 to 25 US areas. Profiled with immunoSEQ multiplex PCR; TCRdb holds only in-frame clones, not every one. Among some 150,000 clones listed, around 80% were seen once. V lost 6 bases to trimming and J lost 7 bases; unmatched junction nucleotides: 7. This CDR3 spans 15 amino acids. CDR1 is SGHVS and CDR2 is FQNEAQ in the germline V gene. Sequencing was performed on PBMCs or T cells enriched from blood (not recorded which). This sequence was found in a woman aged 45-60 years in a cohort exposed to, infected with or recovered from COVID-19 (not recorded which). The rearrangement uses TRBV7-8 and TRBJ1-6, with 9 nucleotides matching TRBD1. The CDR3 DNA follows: TGTGCCAGCAGAAAACAGGGGGCGCAGAATTCACCCCTCCACTTT. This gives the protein CASRKQGAQNSPLHF.